Listed below are T cell receptor beta chains from one sample, sequenced in a study of regulatory and conventional T cells in RAG deficiency. Some clones are missing from TCRdb's copy, which holds only in-frame ones; the method was immunoSEQ multiplex PCR. Among tens of thousands of clones listed, around 95% were seen once. These same data were also listed under a study on regulatory T cells.

Sequenced: CD25- CD4+ T cells sorted from blood. All receptors derive from a human donor in good health. Both conserved end residues are part of each CDR3. D genes are given only for firm matches. Clone sizes are given selectively: once, few, many, or a class where the clone is expanded.

j_call: TRBJ2-7
d_call: TRBD1
clone_size: once
v_call: TRBV5-1
cdr3_nt: TGCGCCAGCAGCTTGTTACCCGGGACAGGGTATACCTACGAGCAGTACTTC
cdr3_aa: CASSLLPGTGYTYEQYF

j_call: TRBJ1-2
d_call: TRBD1
clone_size: NA
v_call: TRBV6-5
cdr3_nt: TGTGCCAGCACTACGGGGACAGGGTCGTTTGGCTACACCTTC
cdr3_aa: CASTTGTGSFGYTF

j_call: TRBJ2-3
d_call: TRBD1
clone_size: NA
v_call: TRBV5-5
cdr3_nt: TGTGCCAGCAGCCCGAATCGGGGACAGGGGCGCACAGATACGCAGTATTTT
cdr3_aa: CASSPNRGQGRTDTQYF

j_call: TRBJ2-5
d_call: TRBD1
clone_size: NA
v_call: TRBV5-4
cdr3_nt: TGTGCCAGCAGCTTGGGACAGGGGGAGCAGTACTTC
cdr3_aa: CASSLGQGEQYF

j_call: TRBJ1-4
d_call: NA
clone_size: NA
v_call: TRBV11-2
cdr3_nt: TGTGCCAGCAGCCCACTCCCCCCAGGGGTTGTAGAAGAAAAACTGTTTTTT
cdr3_aa: CASSPLPPGVVEEKLFF

j_call: TRBJ1-1
d_call: NA
clone_size: NA
v_call: TRBV6-1
cdr3_nt: TGTGCCAGCTTATGGGGGGACACTGAAGCTTTCTTT
cdr3_aa: CASLWGDTEAFF

j_call: TRBJ1-1
d_call: NA
clone_size: NA
v_call: TRBV27
cdr3_nt: TGTGCCAGCAGTCCGCAGGGTCTGGGCACTGAAGCTTTCTTT
cdr3_aa: CASSPQGLGTEAFF

j_call: TRBJ1-2
d_call: NA
clone_size: NA
v_call: TRBV25-1
cdr3_nt: TGTGCCAGCAGTGAAGGGCAGGGCGATGGCTATGGCTACACCTTC
cdr3_aa: CASSEGQGDGYGYTF

j_call: TRBJ1-6
d_call: TRBD1
clone_size: NA
v_call: TRBV4-3
cdr3_nt: TGCGCCAGCAGCCAAGATGGGGACAGGGGTAATTCACCCCTCCACTTT
cdr3_aa: CASSQDGDRGNSPLHF

j_call: TRBJ2-4
d_call: TRBD2
clone_size: NA
v_call: TRBV27
cdr3_nt: TGTGCCAGCAGTTTCCAGGGGACTAGAACCATTCAGTACTTC
cdr3_aa: CASSFQGTRTIQYF

j_call: TRBJ1-2
d_call: NA
clone_size: NA
v_call: TRBV4-3
cdr3_nt: TGCGCCAGCAGCCAGGATCCTAGGACAGCCTCTAACTATGGCTACACCTTC
cdr3_aa: CASSQDPRTASNYGYTF

j_call: TRBJ2-7
d_call: TRBD1
clone_size: NA
v_call: TRBV28
cdr3_nt: TGTGCCAGCAGGGCAGGACAGGGAGGATACGAGCAGTACTTC
cdr3_aa: CASRAGQGGYEQYF

j_call: TRBJ1-6
d_call: NA
clone_size: NA
v_call: TRBV4-1
cdr3_nt: TGCGCCAGCAGCCAAGTTACGACGGGAGGGCTTTATAATTCACCCCTCCACTTT
cdr3_aa: CASSQVTTGGLYNSPLHF

j_call: TRBJ2-3
d_call: NA
clone_size: once
v_call: TRBV5-1
cdr3_nt: TGCGCCAGCAGCTTAGAGAGAGGAGATACGCAGTATTTT
cdr3_aa: CASSLERGDTQYF

j_call: TRBJ1-2
d_call: NA
clone_size: NA
v_call: TRBV9
cdr3_nt: TGTGCCAGCAGCAGTACGGGGAGGGCCGCCGGCTACACCTTC
cdr3_aa: CASSSTGRAAGYTF

j_call: TRBJ1-2
d_call: NA
clone_size: NA
v_call: TRBV19
cdr3_nt: TGTGCCAGTAGTCCCGGACCCGGGACACCTACCTTAATAACCTATGGCTACACCTTC
cdr3_aa: CASSPGPGTPTLITYGYTF

j_call: TRBJ1-4
d_call: NA
clone_size: NA
v_call: TRBV28
cdr3_nt: TGTGCCAGCAGTTTTCTTAATGAAAAACTGTTTTTT
cdr3_aa: CASSFLNEKLFF

j_call: TRBJ2-7
d_call: NA
clone_size: once
v_call: TRBV7-9
cdr3_nt: TGTGCCAGCAGCCCGGAGGGGGCGCGGGCCGGGGAGCAGTACTTC
cdr3_aa: CASSPEGARAGEQYF